What follows describes a single TCR beta chain. This record belongs to a study of blood T cell repertoires in COVID-19. Study-wide background: Researchers got acute and convalescent COVID-19 samples from the United States, Italy and Spain.

Original analysis: The assay estimated nucleated cells by amplifying reference gene primers. Sequenced by immunoSEQ multiplex PCR; TCRdb stores in-frame clones only, minus some. Clone size and the V and J calls come from that table; the DNA yielded D and trimming. The sample contains 150,000 to 200,000 clones, around 90% of which appear only once. The source is a human donor in a cohort sampled during active COVID-19. The sequenced material came from peripheral blood.

CDR3 nucleotides: TGTGCCAGCAGCTTAGGGGGACTTGCCTCTGGGGCCAACGTCCTGACTTTC. This gives the protein CASSLGGLASGANVLTF. J is TRBJ2-6 and V is TRBV11-3; a possible D gene is TRBD2 (6 bases). The CDR3 has 17 amino acids. V lost 1 base and J 0 bases, leaving 10 bases between the germline ends. Per germline, CDR1 SGHNT and CDR2 YENEEA.